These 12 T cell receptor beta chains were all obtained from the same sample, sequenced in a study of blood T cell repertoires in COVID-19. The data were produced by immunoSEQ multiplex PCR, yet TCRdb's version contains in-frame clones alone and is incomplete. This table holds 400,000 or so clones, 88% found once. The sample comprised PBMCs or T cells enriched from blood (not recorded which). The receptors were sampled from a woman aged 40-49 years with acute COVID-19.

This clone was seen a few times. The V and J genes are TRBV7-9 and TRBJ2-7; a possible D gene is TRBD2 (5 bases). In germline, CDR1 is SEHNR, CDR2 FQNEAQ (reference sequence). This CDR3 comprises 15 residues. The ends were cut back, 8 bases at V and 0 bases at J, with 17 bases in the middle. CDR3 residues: CASPGPYEGSYEQYF. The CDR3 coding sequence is TGTGCCAGCCCCGGGCCGTATGAGGGCTCCTACGAGCAGTACTTC.

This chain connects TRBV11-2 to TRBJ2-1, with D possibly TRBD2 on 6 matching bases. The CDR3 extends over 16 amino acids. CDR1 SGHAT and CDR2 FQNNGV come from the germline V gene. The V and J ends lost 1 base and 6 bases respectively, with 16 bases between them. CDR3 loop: CASSLVGGRSGNEQFF. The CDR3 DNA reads TGTGCCAGCAGCTTAGTGGGGGGTCGATCGGGCAATGAGCAGTTCTTC.

The CDR3 bases are TGTGCCACCAGCATGCAGGGGAACAGACATGGCTACACCTTC. It is translated as CATSMQGNRHGYTF. This sequence joins TRBV15 and TRBJ1-2; D possibly corresponds to TRBD1 (6 bases). This CDR3 has 14 amino acids. Germline lookup yields CDR1 LNHNV and CDR2 YYDKDF (reference sequence). Deletions cut 4 bases from V and 6 bases from J, with 15 bases between.

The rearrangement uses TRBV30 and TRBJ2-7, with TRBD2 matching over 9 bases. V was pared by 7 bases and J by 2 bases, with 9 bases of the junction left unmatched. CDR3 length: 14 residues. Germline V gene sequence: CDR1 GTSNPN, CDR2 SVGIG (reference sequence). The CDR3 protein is CASPVVAGAYEQYF. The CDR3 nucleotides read TGTGCCTCGCCCGTGGTAGCGGGGGCCTACGAGCAGTACTTC.

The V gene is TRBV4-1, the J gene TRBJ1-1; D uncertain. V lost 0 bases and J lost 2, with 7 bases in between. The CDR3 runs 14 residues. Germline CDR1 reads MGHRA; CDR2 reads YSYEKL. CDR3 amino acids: CASSQDEGNTEAFF. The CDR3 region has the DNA TGCGCCAGCAGCCAAGATGAGGGCAACACTGAAGCTTTCTTT.

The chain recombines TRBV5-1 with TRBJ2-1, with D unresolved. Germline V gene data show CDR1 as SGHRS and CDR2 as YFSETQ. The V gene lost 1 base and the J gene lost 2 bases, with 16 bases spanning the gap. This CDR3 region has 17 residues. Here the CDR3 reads CASSLSLRSGAYNEQFF. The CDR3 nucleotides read TGCGCCAGCAGCTTGAGTCTTCGGTCCGGAGCCTACAATGAGCAGTTCTTC.

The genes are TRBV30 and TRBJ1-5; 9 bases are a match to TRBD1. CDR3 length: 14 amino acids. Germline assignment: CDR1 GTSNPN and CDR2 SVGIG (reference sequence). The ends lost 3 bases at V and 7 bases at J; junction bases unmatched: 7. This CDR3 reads CAWRPKQGAQPQHF. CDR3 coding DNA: TGTGCCTGGAGGCCAAAACAGGGGGCCCAGCCCCAGCATTTT.

CDR3 sequence: CASSASGTTYEQYF. Here the CDR3 DNA reads TGTGCCAGCAGCGCCAGCGGGACCACCTACGAGCAGTACTTC. The chain has TRBV9 and TRBJ2-7; 7 bases match TRBD2. The CDR3 runs 14 residues. With 3 bases clipped from V and 2 bases from J, the junction kept 5 bases outside the gene matches. Germline CDR1 and CDR2: SGDLS and YYNGEE.

This CDR3 is CATSRRQGGYGYTF. DNA for the CDR3: TGTGCCACCAGCCGACGACAGGGGGGATATGGCTACACCTTC. The chain employs TRBV15 and TRBJ1-2; 9 bases fit TRBD1. V lost 5 bases, J lost 5 bases, and 6 bases stayed unmatched. Germline assignment: CDR1 LNHNV and CDR2 YYDKDF (reference sequence). The CDR3 contains 14 residues.

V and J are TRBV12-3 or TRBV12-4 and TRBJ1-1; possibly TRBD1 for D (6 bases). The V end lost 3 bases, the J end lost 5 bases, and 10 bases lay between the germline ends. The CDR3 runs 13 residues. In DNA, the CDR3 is TGTGCCAGCAGTTTCAAACAGGGTACTGAAGCTTTCTTT. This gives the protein CASSFKQGTEAFF.

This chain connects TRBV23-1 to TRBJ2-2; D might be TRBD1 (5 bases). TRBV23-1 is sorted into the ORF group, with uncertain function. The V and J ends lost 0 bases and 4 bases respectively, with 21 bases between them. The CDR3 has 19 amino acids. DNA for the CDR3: TGCGCCAGCAGTCAATCCCTCCCTGACAGCTCTACAACCACCGGGGAGCTGTTTTTT. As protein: CASSQSLPDSSTTTGELFF.

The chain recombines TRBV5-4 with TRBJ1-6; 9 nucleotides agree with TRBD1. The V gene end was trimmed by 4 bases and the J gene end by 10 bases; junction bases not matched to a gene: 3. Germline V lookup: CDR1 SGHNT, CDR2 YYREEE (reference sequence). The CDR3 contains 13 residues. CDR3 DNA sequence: TGTGCCAGCAGCAGGGACAGGGAGTCACCCCTCCACTTT. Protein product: CASSRDRESPLHF.